The 7 T cell receptor beta chains reported below all come from one sample, sequenced in a study of STAT5B mutations in CD4+ large granular lymphocyte leukemia. Libraries were prepared by immunoSEQ multiplex PCR; TCRdb keeps only in-frame clonotypes and omits some of them. Altogether about 36,000 clones are present, about 80% being singletons, with the ten largest covering around 0.57%. The sequenced sample was CD4+ T cells from blood buffy coats. The receptors were sampled from a human donor in good health.

This chain uses TRBV5-1 with TRBJ1-2; 9 nucleotides agree with TRBD1. The CDR3 extends over 15 amino acids. Trimming took 4 bases from V and 7 from J; bases not matched to a gene: 11. The V gene's germline CDR1 is SGHRS and CDR2 YFSETQ. CDR3 region: CASSQTDRGWGGYTF. The DNA of the CDR3 is TGCGCCAGCAGCCAGACCGACAGGGGGTGGGGTGGCTACACCTTC.

The chain carries TRBV6-4 and TRBJ1-6; D unresolved. This CDR3 has 13 amino acids. Per the germline V gene, CDR1 is MRHNA and CDR2 is SNTAGT. Trimming shortened V by 8 bases and J by 0 bases, and 5 bases separated the two germline ends. Here the CDR3 DNA reads TGTGCCAGCCGGAGCTCCTATAATTCACCCCTCCACTTT. Its translation is CASRSSYNSPLHF.

This clone was observed a single time. The chain employs TRBV5-8 and TRBJ2-3, with D tentatively TRBD2 (6 bases). V gave up 10 bases and J gave up 6 bases, with 18 bases separating them. This CDR3 region has 13 residues. Germline lookup yields CDR1 SGHTS and CDR2 YDEGEE. In DNA form, the CDR3 reads TGTGCCGGAACTCTGGCGGGAACTGATACGCAGTATTTT. This encodes CAGTLAGTDTQYF.

The chain combines TRBV18 with TRBJ1-1; D remains unclear. V lost 3 bases and J 1 base, leaving 9 bases between the germline ends. This CDR3 spans 14 amino acids. Germline CDR1 reads KGHSH; CDR2 reads LQKENI. The CDR3 DNA follows: TGTGCCAGCTCACCGATACAGCGGAACACTGAAGCTTTCTTT. Translated: CASSPIQRNTEAFF.

This clone was picked up one time. The chain recombines TRBV5-4 with TRBJ2-3; 16 bases align to TRBD2. Germline V gene data show CDR1 as SGHNT and CDR2 as YYREEE (reference sequence). The CDR3 loop spans 18 amino acids. Losses at the gene ends were 3 bases for V and 6 bases for J; bases not matched to a gene: 10. CDR3: CASSSTGLAGGIGDTQYF. The CDR3 DNA reads TGTGCCAGCAGCTCAACGGGACTAGCGGGAGGGATTGGGGATACGCAGTATTTT.

The chain recombines TRBV18 with TRBJ2-3, with TRBD1 matching 9 bases. The germline CDR1 and CDR2 sequences are KGHSH and LQKENI. The V gene end was trimmed by 1 base and the J gene end by 3 bases; junction bases not matched to a gene: 2. CDR3 size: 15 residues. The CDR3 DNA follows: TGTGCCAGCTCACCACGGGACAGGGCAACAGATACGCAGTATTTT. Encoded protein: CASSPRDRATDTQYF.

The chain links TRBV5-1 to TRBJ2-7, with TRBD2 matching 10 bases. CDR3 length: 15 amino acids. CDR1 and CDR2 from the germline V gene are SGHRS and YFSETQ. V shed 1 base and J 3 bases; nucleotides not matched to a gene: 4. CDR3 DNA sequence: TGCGCCAGCAGCTTGACGCAGCGGGGGGGCTACGAGCAGTACTTC. It yields the protein CASSLTQRGGYEQYF.